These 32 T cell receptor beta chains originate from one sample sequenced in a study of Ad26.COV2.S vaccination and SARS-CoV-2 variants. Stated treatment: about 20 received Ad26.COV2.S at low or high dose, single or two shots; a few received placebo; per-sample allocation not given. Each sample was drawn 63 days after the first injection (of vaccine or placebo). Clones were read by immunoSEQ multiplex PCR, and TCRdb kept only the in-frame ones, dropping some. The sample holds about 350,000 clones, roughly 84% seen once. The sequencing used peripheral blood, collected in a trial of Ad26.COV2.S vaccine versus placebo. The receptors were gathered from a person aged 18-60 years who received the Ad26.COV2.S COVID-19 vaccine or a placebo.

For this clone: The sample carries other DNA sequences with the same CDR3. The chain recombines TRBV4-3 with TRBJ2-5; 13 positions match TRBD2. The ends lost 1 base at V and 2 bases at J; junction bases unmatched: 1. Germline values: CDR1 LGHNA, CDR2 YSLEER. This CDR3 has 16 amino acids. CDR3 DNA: TGCGCCAGCAGCCAAGGGACTAGCGGGAGTCAAGAGACCCAGTACTTC. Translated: CASSQGTSGSQETQYF.

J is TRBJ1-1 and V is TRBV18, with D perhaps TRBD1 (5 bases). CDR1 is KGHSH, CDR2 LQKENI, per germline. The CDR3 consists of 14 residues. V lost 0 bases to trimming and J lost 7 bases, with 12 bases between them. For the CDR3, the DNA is TGTGCCAGCTCACCACCGGGGACCCCTCGTGAAGCTTTCTTT. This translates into CASSPPGTPREAFF.

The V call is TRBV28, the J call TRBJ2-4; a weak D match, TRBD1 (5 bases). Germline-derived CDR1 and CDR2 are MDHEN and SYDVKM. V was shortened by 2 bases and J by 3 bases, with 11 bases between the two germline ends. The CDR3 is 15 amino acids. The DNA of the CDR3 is TGTGCCAGCAGTTTAAGGGGAATGGGCAAAAACATTCAGTACTTC. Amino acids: CASSLRGMGKNIQYF.

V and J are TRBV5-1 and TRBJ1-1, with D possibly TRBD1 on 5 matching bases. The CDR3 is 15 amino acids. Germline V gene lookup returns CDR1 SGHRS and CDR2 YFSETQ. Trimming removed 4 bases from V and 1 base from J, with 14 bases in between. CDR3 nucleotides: TGCGCCAGCAGCCCGAGCGGAGGGGAGAACACTGAAGCTTTCTTT. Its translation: CASSPSGGENTEAFF.

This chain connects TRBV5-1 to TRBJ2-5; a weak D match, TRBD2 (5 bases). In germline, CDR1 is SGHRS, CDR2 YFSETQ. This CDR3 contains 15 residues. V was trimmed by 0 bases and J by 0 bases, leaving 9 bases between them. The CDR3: CASSLAGGHQETQYF. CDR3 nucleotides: TGCGCCAGCAGCTTGGCCGGCGGGCACCAAGAGACCCAGTACTTC.

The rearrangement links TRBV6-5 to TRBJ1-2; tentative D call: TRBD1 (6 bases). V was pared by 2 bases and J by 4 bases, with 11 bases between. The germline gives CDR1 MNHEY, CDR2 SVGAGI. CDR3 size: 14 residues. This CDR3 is CASSYAEGGYGYTF. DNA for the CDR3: TGTGCCAGCAGTTACGCGGAAGGGGGCTATGGCTACACCTTC.

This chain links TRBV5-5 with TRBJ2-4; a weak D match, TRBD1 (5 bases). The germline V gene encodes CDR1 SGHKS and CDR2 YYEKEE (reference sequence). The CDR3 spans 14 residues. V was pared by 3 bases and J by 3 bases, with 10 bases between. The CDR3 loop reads CASSWGLDKNIQYF. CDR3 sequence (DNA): TGTGCCAGCAGCTGGGGCCTGGACAAAAACATTCAGTACTTC. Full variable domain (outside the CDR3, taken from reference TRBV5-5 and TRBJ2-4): DAGVTQSPTHLIKTRGQQVTLRCSPISGHKSVSWYQQVLGQGPQFIFQYYEKEERGRGNFPDRFSARQFPNYSSELNVNALLLGDSALYLCASSWGLDKNIQYFGAGTRLSVL.

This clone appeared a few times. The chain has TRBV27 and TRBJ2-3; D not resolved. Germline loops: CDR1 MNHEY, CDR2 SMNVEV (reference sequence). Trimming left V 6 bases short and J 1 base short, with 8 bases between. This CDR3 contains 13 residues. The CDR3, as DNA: TGTGCCAGCAGCATACGGGGCACAGATACGCAGTATTTT. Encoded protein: CASSIRGTDTQYF.

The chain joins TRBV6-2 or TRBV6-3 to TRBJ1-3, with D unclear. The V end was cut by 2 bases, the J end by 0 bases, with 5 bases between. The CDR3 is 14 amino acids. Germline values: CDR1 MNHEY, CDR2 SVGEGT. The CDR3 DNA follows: TGTGCCAGCAGTTACCTCGGCTCTGGAAACACCATATATTTT. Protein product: CASSYLGSGNTIYF.

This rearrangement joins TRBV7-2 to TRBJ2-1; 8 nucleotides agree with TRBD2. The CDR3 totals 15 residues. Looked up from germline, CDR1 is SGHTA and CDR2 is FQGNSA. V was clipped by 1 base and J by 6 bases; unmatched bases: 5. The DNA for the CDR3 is TGTGCCAGCAGCTTAGAAGGGACTAGGTTCAATGAGCAGTTCTTC. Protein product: CASSLEGTRFNEQFF. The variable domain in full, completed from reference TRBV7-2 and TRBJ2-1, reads GAGVSQSPSNKVTEKGKDVELRCDPISGHTALYWYRQSLGQGLEFLIYFQGNSAPDKSGLPSDRFSAERTGGSVSTLTIQRTQQEDSAVYLCASSLEGTRFNEQFFGPGTRLTVL.

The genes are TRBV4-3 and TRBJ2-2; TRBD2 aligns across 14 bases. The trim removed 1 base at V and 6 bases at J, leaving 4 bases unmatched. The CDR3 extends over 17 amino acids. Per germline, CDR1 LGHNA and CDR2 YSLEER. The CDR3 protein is CASSQAPGLAGAGELFF. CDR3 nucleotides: TGCGCCAGCAGCCAAGCCCCGGGACTAGCGGGGGCCGGGGAGCTGTTTTTT.

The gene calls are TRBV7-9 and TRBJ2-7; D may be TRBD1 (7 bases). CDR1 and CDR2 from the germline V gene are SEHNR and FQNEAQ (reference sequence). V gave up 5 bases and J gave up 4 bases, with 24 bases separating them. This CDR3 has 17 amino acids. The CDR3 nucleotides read TGTGCCAGCAGCCCTGCCCCTGGGGGGACAGTACAATACGAGCAGTACTTC. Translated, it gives CASSPAPGGTVQYEQYF.

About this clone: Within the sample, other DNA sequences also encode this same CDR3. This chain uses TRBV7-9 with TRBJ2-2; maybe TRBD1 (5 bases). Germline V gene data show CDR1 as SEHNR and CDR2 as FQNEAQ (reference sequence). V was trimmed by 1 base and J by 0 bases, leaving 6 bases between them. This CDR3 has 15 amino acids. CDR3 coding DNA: TGTGCCAGCAGCTTAGGGGGCGCGAACACCGGGGAGCTGTTTTTT. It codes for CASSLGGANTGELFF.

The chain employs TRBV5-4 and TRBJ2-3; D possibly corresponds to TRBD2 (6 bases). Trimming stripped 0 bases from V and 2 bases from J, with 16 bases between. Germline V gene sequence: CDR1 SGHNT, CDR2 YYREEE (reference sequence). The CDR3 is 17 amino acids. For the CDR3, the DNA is TGTGCCAGCAGCTTGGGGCTAGGCGGGATCTCCACAGATACGCAGTATTTT. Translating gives CASSLGLGGISTDTQYF.

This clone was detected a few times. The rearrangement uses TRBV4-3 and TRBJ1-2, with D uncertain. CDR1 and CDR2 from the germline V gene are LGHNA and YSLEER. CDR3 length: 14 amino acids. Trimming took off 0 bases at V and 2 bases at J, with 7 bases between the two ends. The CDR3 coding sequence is TGCGCCAGCAGCCAAGATCAGAGAAACTATGGCTACACCTTC. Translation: CASSQDQRNYGYTF.

The CDR3 DNA is TGTGCCAGCAGCAGGGGGCATCAAGAGACCCAGTACTTC. It specifies CASSRGHQETQYF. The chain employs TRBV25-1 and TRBJ2-5; 8 nucleotides line up with TRBD1. V trimming: 6 bases; J trimming: 2 bases; junction bases outside the gene matches: 2. Germline values: CDR1 MGHDK, CDR2 SYGVNS. The CDR3 runs 13 residues.

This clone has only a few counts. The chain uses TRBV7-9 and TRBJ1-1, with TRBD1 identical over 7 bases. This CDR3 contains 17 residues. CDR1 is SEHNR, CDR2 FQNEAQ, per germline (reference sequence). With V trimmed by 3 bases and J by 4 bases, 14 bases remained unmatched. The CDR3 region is CASSFILNRGVSTEAFF. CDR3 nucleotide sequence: TGTGCCAGCAGCTTCATACTAAACAGGGGAGTAAGCACTGAAGCTTTCTTT.

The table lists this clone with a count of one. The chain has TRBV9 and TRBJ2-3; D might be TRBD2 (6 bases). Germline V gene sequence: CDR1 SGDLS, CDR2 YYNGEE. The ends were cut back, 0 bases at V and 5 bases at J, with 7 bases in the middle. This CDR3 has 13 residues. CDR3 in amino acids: CASSVGGEDTQYF. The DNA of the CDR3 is TGTGCCAGCAGCGTAGGCGGGGAAGATACGCAGTATTTT.

The CDR3 bases are TGTGCCAGCAGCAAAGCCGGTGGAGTACAGGGGGCGATGAACACTGAAGCTTTCTTT. Amino acid sequence: CASSKAGGVQGAMNTEAFF. The V gene is TRBV7-9, the J gene TRBJ1-1; 9 bases map to TRBD1. V was pared by 5 bases and J by 0 bases, with 16 bases of the junction left unmatched. Germline values: CDR1 SEHNR, CDR2 FQNEAQ (reference sequence). This CDR3 comprises 19 residues.

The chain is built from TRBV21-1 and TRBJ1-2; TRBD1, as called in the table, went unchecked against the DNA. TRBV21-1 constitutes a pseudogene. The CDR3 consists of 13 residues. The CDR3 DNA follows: TGTGCCATACGACAGGGTTCGGACTATGGCTACACCTTC. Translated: CAIRQGSDYGYTF.

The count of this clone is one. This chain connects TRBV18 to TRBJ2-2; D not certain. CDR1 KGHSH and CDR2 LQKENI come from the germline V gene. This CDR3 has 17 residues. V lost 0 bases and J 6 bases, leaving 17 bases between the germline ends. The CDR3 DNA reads TGTGCCAGCTCACCACCGTCGACGGGCCGATTCGCCGGGGAGCTGTTTTTT. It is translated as CASSPPSTGRFAGELFF.

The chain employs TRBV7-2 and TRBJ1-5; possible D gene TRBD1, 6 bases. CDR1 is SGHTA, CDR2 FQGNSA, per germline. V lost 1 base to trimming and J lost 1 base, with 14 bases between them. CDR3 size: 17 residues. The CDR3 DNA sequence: TGTGCCAGCAGCTTAGTCCTGGGGGCAGGGAGCAATCAGCCCCAGCATTTT. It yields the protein CASSLVLGAGSNQPQHF.

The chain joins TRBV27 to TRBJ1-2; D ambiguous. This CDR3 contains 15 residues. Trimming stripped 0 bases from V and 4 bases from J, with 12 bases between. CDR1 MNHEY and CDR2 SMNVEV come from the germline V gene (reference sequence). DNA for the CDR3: TGTGCCAGCAGTTTATCGGGAGGGCAGTTCTATGGCTACACCTTC. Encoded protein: CASSLSGGQFYGYTF.

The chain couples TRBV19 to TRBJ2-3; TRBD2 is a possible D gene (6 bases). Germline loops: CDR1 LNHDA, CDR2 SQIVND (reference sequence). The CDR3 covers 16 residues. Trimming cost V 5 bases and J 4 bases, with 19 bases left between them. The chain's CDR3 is CASSREGSGGADTQYF. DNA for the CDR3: TGTGCCAGTAGTCGTGAAGGTAGCGGCGGCGCAGATACGCAGTATTTT.

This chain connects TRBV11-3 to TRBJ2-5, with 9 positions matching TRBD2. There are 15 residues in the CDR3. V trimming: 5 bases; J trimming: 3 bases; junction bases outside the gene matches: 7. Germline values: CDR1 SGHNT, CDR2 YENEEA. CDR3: CASSLGLAGKETQYF. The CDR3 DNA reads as TGTGCCAGCAGCCTCGGTCTAGCGGGAAAAGAGACCCAGTACTTC.

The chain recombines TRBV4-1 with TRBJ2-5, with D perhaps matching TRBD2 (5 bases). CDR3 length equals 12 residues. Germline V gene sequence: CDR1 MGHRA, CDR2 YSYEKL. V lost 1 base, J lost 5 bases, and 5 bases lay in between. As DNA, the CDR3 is TGCGCCAGCAGCCAAGCGGGGGAGACCCAGTACTTC. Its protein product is CASSQAGETQYF.

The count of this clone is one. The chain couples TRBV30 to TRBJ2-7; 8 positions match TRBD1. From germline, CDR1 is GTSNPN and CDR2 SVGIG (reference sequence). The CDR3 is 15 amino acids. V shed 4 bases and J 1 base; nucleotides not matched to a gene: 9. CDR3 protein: CAWTRMDRVSYEQYF. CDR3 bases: TGTGCCTGGACCCGGATGGACAGGGTTTCCTACGAGCAGTACTTC.

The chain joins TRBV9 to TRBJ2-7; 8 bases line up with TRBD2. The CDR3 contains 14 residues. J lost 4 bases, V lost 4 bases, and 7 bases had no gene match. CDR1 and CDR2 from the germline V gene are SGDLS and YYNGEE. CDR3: CASSPGGAGYEQYF. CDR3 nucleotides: TGTGCCAGCAGCCCCGGGGGGGCGGGGTACGAGCAGTACTTC.

CDR3 sequence reads: CASSFGSVGTQYF. CDR3 nucleotide sequence: TGTGCCAGCAGTTTTGGGTCCGTCGGTACGCAGTATTTT. The chain is built from TRBV12-3 or TRBV12-4 and TRBJ2-3; D is undetermined. The length of the CDR3 is 13 residues. The ends were cut back, 3 bases at V and 8 bases at J, with 12 bases in the middle.

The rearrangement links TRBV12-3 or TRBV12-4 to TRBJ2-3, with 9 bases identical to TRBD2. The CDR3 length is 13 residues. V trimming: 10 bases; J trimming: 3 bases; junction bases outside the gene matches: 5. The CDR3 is CATQRGATDTQYF. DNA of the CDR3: TGTGCCACCCAGCGGGGGGCAACAGATACGCAGTATTTT.

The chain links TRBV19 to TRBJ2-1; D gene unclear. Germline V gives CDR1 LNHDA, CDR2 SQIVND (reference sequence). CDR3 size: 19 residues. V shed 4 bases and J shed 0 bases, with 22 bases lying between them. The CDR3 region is CASSRTGQKMRSSYNEQFF. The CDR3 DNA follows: TGTGCCAGTAGTAGGACGGGCCAAAAGATGCGGAGCTCCTACAATGAGCAGTTCTTC.

The CDR3 DNA reads TGTGCCAGCAGCCCAATTGGGGGTCCGGGAGGGATCTACGAGCAGTACTTC. Translation gives CASSPIGGPGGIYEQYF. The chain recombines TRBV14 with TRBJ2-7; 8 positions agree with TRBD2. This CDR3 has 17 amino acids. Germline V lookup: CDR1 SGHDN, CDR2 FVKESK. V gave up 4 bases and J gave up 3 bases; unmatched junction bases: 14.